This T cell receptor beta chain was sequenced in a study of blood T cell repertoires in COVID-19. Whole-study context: PBMCs, B-cell-depleted T cells, or T cells were the source of the cDNA or gDNA that made up the material.

The study drew participants aged about 18 to 95 years from some 23 US areas. Cohort assignment relied on participant-reported clinical history. Cohort 3 recovered donors had two negative PCRs, clearance, or symptom resolution. This clone occurred once. V was pared by 1 base and J by 4 bases, with 2 bases of the junction left unmatched. The V gene's germline CDR1 is SGHDT and CDR2 YYEEEE. This CDR3 region has 14 residues. Produced via immunoSEQ multiplex PCR; TCRdb's table is partial and in-frame only. The table lists just over 350,000 clones, about 90% of them singletons. Sequencing input: PBMCs or T cells enriched from blood (not recorded which). The receptor was isolated from a woman under 40 who had recovered from COVID-19. The rearrangement links TRBV5-6 to TRBJ1-2, with 9 bases that match TRBD1. CDR3 protein: CASSLRDRAYGYTF. CDR3 bases: TGTGCCAGCAGCTTGAGGGACAGGGCCTATGGCTACACCTTC.